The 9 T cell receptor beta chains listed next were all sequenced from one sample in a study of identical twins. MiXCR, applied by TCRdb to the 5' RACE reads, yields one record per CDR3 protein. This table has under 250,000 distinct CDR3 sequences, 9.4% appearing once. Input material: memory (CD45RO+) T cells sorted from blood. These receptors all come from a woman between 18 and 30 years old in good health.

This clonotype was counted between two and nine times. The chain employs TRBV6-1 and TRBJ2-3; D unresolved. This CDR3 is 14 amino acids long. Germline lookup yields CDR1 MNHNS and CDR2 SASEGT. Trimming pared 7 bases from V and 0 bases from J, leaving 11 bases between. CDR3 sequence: CASKIGTSTDTQYF. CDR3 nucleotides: TGTGCCAGCAAAATTGGCACTAGCACAGATACGCAGTATTTT.

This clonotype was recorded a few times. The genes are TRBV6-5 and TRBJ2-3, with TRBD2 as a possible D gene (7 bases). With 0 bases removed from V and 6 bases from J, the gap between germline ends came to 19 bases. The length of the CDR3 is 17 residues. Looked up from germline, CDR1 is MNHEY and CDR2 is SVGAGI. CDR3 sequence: CASSYSTGGLRGDTQYF. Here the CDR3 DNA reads TGTGCCAGCAGTTACTCCACGGGGGGCCTACGAGGGGATACGCAGTATTTT.

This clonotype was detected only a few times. CDR3 nucleotide sequence: TGTGCCAGCACAGCGTGGAGGGGGTCTCGAGAGACCCAGTACTTC. The encoded protein is CASTAWRGSRETQYF. The V call is TRBV2, the J call TRBJ2-5; D might be TRBD1 or TRBD2, each matching 6 bases. CDR1 is SNHLY and CDR2 is FYNNEI in the germline V gene. The V gene lost 7 bases and the J gene lost 4 bases, with 19 bases spanning the gap. The CDR3 sequence is 15 residues long.

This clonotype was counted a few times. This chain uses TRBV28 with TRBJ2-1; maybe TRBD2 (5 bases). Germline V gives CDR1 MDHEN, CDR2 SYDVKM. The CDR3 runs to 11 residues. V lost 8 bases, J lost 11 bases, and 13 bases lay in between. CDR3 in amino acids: CASVVRGQQFF. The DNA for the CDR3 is TGTGCCAGCGTGGTTCGAGGGCAGCAGTTCTTC.

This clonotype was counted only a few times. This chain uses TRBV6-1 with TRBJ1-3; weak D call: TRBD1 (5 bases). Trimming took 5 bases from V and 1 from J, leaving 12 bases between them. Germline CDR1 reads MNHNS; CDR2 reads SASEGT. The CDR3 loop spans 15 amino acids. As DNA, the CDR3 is TGTGCCAGCAGTAAGGCCGGGACTTCTGGAAACACCATATATTTT. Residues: CASSKAGTSGNTIYF.

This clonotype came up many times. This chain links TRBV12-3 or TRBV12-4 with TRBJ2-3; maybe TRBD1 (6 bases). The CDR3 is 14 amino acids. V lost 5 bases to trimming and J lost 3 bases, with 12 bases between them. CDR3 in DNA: TGTGCCAGCAGTATCACAGGGTATACAGATACGCAGTATTTT. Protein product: CASSITGYTDTQYF.

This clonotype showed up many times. The CDR3 here is CASSSEGAGSGELFF. The CDR3 nucleotides read TGTGCCAGCAGCTCGGAGGGGGCAGGCTCCGGGGAGCTGTTTTTT. V gene TRBV5-5 combines with J gene TRBJ2-2; maybe TRBD1 (7 bases). CDR3 length: 15 amino acids. Germline V gene data show CDR1 as SGHKS and CDR2 as YYEKEE (reference sequence). V was cut by 3 bases and J by 6 bases, with 15 bases left in between.

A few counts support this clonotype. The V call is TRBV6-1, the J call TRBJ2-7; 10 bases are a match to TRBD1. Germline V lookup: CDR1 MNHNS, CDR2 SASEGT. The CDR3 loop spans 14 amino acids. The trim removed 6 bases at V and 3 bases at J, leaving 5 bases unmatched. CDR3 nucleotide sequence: TGTGCCAGCAGATCCGGGACAGGGGTCTACGAGCAGTACTTC. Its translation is CASRSGTGVYEQYF.

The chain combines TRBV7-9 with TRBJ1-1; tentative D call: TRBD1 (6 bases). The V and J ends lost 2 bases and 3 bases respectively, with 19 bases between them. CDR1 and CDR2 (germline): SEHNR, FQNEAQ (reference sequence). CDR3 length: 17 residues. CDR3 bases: TGTGCCAGCAGCTTAAATCGAGGAGGGGGAGGTCACACTGAAGCTTTCTTT. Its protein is CASSLNRGGGGHTEAFF.